A single sample is the source of the 3 T cell receptor beta chains below, sequenced in a study of shared clonotypes between healthy human individuals. Here immunoSEQ multiplex PCR was the method, and the copy in TCRdb shows in-frame clones only, minus some. The sample yields some 1,100,000 clones, 70% to 80% seen once. Sequencing input: memory CD4+ T cells from PBMCs. Subset denoted: CD45RA-negative fraction. All receptors derive from a man in his late teens or twenties in good health. Some clones in this sample may be carry-over from other donors' samples.

The CDR3 protein is CASSFQGTQETQYF. The CDR3 DNA reads TGTGCCAGCAGCTTTCAGGGGACCCAAGAGACCCAGTACTTC. The chain joins TRBV5-5 to TRBJ2-5, with TRBD1 as a possible D gene (6 bases). This CDR3 has 14 residues. Germline V gene data show CDR1 as SGHKS and CDR2 as YYEKEE (reference sequence). Trimming removed 2 bases at V and 1 base at J, with 9 bases between.

In this sample, this clone turned up a few times. This specimen includes other DNA sequences encoding the same CDR3. The V and J genes are TRBV7-2 and TRBJ1-5; a possible D gene is TRBD1 (5 bases). The germline CDR1 and CDR2 sequences are SGHTA and FQGNSA. This CDR3 is built from 14 residues. V lost 1 base and J 4 bases, leaving 8 bases between the germline ends. As DNA, the CDR3 is TGTGCCAGCAGCTTAGTCGCAGGGAATCAGCCCCAGCATTTT. Its translation: CASSLVAGNQPQHF.

This clone has a handful of counts. The gene calls are TRBV9 and TRBJ1-1; D is unclear. Looked up from germline, CDR1 is SGDLS and CDR2 is YYNGEE. V was cut by 2 bases and J by 3 bases, with 11 bases left in between. The CDR3 has 14 amino acids. In DNA form, the CDR3 reads TGTGCCAGCAGCGTTATGTCAGACTACACTGAAGCTTTCTTT. Residues: CASSVMSDYTEAFF.